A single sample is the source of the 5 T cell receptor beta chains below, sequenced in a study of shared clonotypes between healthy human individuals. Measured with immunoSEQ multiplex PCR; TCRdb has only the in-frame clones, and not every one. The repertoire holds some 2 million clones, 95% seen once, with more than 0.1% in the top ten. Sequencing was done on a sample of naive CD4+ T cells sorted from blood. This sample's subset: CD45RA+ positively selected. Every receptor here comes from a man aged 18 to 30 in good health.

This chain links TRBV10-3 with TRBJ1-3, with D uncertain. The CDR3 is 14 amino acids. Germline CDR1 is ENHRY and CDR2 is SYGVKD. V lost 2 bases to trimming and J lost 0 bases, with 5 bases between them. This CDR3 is CAISELLSGNTIYF. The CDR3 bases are TGTGCCATCAGTGAGCTTCTCTCTGGAAACACCATATATTTT.

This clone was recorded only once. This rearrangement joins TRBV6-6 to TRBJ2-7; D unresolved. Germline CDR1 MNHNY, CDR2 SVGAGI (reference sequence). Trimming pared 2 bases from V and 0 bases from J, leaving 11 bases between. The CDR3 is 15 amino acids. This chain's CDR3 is CASSYGVSSSYEQYF. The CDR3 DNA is TGTGCCAGCAGTTACGGTGTCTCGAGCTCCTACGAGCAGTACTTC.

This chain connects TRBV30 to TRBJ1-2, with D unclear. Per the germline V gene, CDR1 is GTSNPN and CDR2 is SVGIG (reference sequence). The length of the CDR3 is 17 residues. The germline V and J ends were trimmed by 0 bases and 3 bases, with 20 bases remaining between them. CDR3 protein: CAWSVYSWPQRDYGYTF. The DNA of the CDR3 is TGTGCCTGGAGTGTCTATTCGTGGCCTCAGAGGGACTATGGCTACACCTTC.

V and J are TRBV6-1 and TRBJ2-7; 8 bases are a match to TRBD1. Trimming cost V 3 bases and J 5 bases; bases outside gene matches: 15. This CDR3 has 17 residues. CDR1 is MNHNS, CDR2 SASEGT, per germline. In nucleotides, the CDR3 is TGTGCCAGCAGTGAGGATTTGGGACGGACAGGGTGGGACGAGCAGTACTTC. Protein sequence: CASSEDLGRTGWDEQYF.

CDR3 residues: CACKTRGFYEQYF. For the CDR3, the DNA is TGTGCCTGTAAGACAAGGGGTTTCTACGAGCAGTACTTC. The chain has TRBV30 and TRBJ2-7; a weak D match, TRBD1 (5 bases). The germline CDR1 and CDR2 sequences are GTSNPN and SVGIG (reference sequence). V lost 6 bases and J lost 3, with 15 bases in between. The CDR3 has 13 amino acids. Looking up the rest from reference TRBV30 and TRBJ2-7 gives the full variable domain: SQTIHQWPATLVQPVGSPLSLECTVEGTSNPNLYWYRQAAGRGLQLLFYSVGIGQISSEVPQNLSASRPQDRQFILSSKKLLLSDSGFYLCACKTRGFYEQYFGPGTRLTVT.